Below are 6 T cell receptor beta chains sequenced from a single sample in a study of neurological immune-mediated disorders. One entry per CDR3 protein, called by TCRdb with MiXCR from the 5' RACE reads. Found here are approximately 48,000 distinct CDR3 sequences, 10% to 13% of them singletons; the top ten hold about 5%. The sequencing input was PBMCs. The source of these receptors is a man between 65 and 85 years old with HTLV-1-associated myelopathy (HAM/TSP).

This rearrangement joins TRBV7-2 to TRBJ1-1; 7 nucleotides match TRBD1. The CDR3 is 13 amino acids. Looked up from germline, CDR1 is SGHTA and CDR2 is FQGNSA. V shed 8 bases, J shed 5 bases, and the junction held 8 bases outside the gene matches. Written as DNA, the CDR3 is TGTGCCAGCGCCTCACAGGGGACGACTGAAGCTTTCTTT. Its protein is CASASQGTTEAFF.

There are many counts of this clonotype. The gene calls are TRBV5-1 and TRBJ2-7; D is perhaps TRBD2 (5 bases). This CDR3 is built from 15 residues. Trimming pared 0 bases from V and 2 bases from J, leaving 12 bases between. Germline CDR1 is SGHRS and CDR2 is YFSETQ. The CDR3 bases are TGCGCCAGCAGCTTGGGTCCGAGGGTGACCTACGAGCAGTACTTC. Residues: CASSLGPRVTYEQYF. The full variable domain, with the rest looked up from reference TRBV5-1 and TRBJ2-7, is KAGVTQTPRYLIKTRGQQVTLSCSPISGHRSVSWYQQTPGQGLQFLFEYFSETQRNKGNFPGRFSGRQFSNSRSEMNVSTLELGDSALYLCASSLGPRVTYEQYFGPGTRLTVT.

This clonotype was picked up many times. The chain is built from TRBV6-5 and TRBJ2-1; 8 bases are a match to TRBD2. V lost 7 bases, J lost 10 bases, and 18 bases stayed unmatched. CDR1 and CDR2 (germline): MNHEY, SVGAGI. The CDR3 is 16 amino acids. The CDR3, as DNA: TGTGCCAGCACCGAACGAGGGAGCGGGAGAAGGAGCGAGCAGTTCTTC. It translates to CASTERGSGRRSEQFF.

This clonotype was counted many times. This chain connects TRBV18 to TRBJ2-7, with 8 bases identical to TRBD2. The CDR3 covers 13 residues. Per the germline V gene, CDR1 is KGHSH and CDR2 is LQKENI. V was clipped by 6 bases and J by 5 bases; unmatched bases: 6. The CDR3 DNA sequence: TGTGCCAGCTCTCTCGGGACTAGTGACGAGCAGTACTTC. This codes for CASSLGTSDEQYF.

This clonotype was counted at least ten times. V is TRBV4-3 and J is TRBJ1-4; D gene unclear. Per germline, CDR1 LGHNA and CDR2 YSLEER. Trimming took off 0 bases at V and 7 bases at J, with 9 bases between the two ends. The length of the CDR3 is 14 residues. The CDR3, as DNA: TGCGCCAGCAGCCAAGAAACTGCCTCTGAAAAACTGTTTTTT. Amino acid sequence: CASSQETASEKLFF.

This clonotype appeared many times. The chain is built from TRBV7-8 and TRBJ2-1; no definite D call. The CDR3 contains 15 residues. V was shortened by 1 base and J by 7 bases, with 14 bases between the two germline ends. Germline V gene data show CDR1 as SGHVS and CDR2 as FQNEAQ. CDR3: CASSLVFHEGNEQFF. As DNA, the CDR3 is TGTGCCAGCAGCTTAGTCTTCCACGAAGGTAATGAGCAGTTCTTC.